The subject of this entry is one TCR beta chain. The antigen is undetermined. Relative to the germline gene, one junction end is altered; a read error may explain this. These data originate in a study of read filtering for tumor transcriptome and immune sequencing. As for the study in general: R-ISS stage counts were about eight for I, roughly 15 for II, roughly seven for III. Whole-transcriptome libraries were prepared after DNase treatment. Overall study results and limits: Compared with RNA-seq, IR-seq gave much higher clonotype depth and reliability. Dropping single-read clonotypes raised IR-seq and RNA-seq shared-clonotype correlation.

The germline V gene has CDR1 DFQATT and CDR2 SNEGSKA (reference sequence). This CDR3 contains 18 residues. This library used about 400 ng RNA and molecular barcoded adaptors spanning alpha/delta and beta/gamma chains. One entry per CDR3 protein, called by TCRdb with MiXCR from the reads. The table records 30,000 to 40,000 distinct CDR3 sequences, 13% to 15% of them present only once. The chain joins TRBV20-1 to TRBJ2-3; 8 positions agree with TRBD2. The receptor comes from a donor older than 35 with multiple myeloma. Sequences were obtained from a population of CD138-negative cells sorted from bone marrow. In nucleotides, the CDR3 is TGCAGTGCTAGAGCTGTGATGACGGGAGGGCCAGGCGCAGACACGCAGTATTTT. It codes for CSARAVMTGGPGADTQYF.